This T cell receptor (beta chain) was sequenced in a study of blood T cell repertoires in COVID-19. The length of the CDR3 is 18 residues. Sequencing was performed with immunoSEQ multiplex PCR; in TCRdb, only in-frame clones are kept and a portion is missing. This table holds fewer than 350,000 clones, about nine tenths found once. The specimen was peripheral blood. This receptor was taken from a woman aged 25 to 39 with COVID-19, enrolled during active disease. The V gene is TRBV21-1, the J gene TRBJ2-5; the table assigns TRBD1, which was not confirmed against the DNA. TRBV21-1 is designated a pseudogene. CDR3 protein: CASSSTPKGDRRKETQYF. The CDR3 coding sequence is TGTGCCAGCAGCTCCACCCCTAAGGGGGACAGACGCAAAGAGACCCAGTACTTC.